This entry describes one T cell receptor beta chain. Its antigen is unidentified. The data originate from a study of circulating and synovial CD4+ cells in juvenile arthritis. Overall study results and limits: Compared with bulk blood, circulating pathogenic-like lymphocytes shared substantially more CDR3 sequences with synovial T cells.

This CDR3 spans 13 amino acids. The V and J ends lost 2 bases and 4 bases respectively, with 6 bases between them. Germline V gene data show CDR1 as SEHNR and CDR2 as FQNEAQ (reference sequence). TCRdb keeps only in-frame clones here, not all; method: immunoSEQ multiplex PCR. The sample lists 14,000 or so clones; approximately 83% were seen once. This clonotype was sampled from a human patient with juvenile idiopathic arthritis. Some clones in this sample may be carry-over from other donors' samples. The chain combines TRBV7-9 with TRBJ1-3; no clear D gene. Sequencing used CD4+ T cells from synovial fluid. CDR3 residues: CASSLRKGNTIYF. The CDR3 coding sequence is TGTGCCAGCAGCTTACGTAAAGGAAACACCATATATTTT.